These 26 T cell receptor beta chains came from one sample sequenced in a study of human T cells and chemical hapten exposure. TCRdb reprocessed the RACE reads with MiXCR, giving one entry per CDR3 protein. Here the sample spans more than 100,000 distinct CDR3 sequences, roughly an eighth being singletons. Time point reported: patch test 1, 2 weeks after DPC sensitization. Treatment denoted: therapeutic diphenylcyclopropenone sensitization with weekly scalp DPC. Sample: whole blood, taken in connection with sensitization to the hapten diphenylcyclopropenone (DPC). The source of these receptors is a man aged 18 to 30 with alopecia areata. Some clones in this sample may be carry-over from other donors' samples.

The chain carries TRBV9 and TRBJ1-5; D unclear. V was cut by 4 bases and J by 2 bases, with 13 bases left in between. Germline CDR1 reads SGDLS; CDR2 reads YYNGEE. This CDR3 region has 15 residues. The CDR3 reads CASSQGGIGNQPQHF. In nucleotides, the CDR3 is TGTGCCAGCAGCCAAGGAGGTATAGGCAATCAGCCCCAGCATTTT. The whole variable domain, remainder taken from reference TRBV9 and TRBJ1-5, is DSGVTQTPKHLITATGQRVTLRCSPRSGDLSVYWYQQSLDQGLQFLIQYYNGEERAKGNILERFSAQQFPDLHSELNLSSLELGDSALYFCASSQGGIGNQPQHFGDGTRLSIL.

This chain uses TRBV19 with TRBJ2-2; TRBD2 matches 7 bases. The CDR3 runs to 14 residues. Per the germline V gene, CDR1 is LNHDA and CDR2 is SQIVND (reference sequence). V shed 4 bases, J shed 8 bases, and the junction held 7 bases outside the gene matches. The CDR3 DNA follows: TGTGCCAGTAGTACCGAGGGAGGGGCAGGGGAGCTGTTTTTT. Protein: CASSTEGGAGELFF.

This clonotype occurred many times. The chain employs TRBV4-1 and TRBJ2-7; 7 bases are shared with TRBD1. Germline lookup yields CDR1 MGHRA and CDR2 YSYEKL. The CDR3 extends over 15 amino acids. V shed 3 bases, J shed 2 bases, and the junction held 7 bases outside the gene matches. The CDR3 DNA sequence: TGCGCCAGCAGCCAGTCGCCGACAGGGCCCTACGAGCAGTACGTC. This gives the protein CASSQSPTGPYEQYV.

This chain connects TRBV15 to TRBJ1-5; D remains unclear. The germline gives CDR1 LNHNV, CDR2 YYDKDF (reference sequence). CDR3 size: 14 residues. Between the trimmed V and J ends, which lost 0 bases and 4 bases, there was a span of 7 bases. In DNA, the CDR3 is TGTGCCACCAGCAGAGATTGGGCAAATCAGCCCCAGCATTTT. Translation: CATSRDWANQPQHF.

This clonotype was counted a few times. The rearrangement links TRBV29-1 to TRBJ2-3, with D possibly matching TRBD2 (5 bases). Per germline, CDR1 SQVTM and CDR2 ANQGSEA. V lost 5 bases to trimming and J lost 1 base, with 10 bases between them. The CDR3 is 13 amino acids. The CDR3 region is CSVPDWGTDTQYF. DNA for the CDR3: TGCAGCGTTCCGGACTGGGGCACAGATACGCAGTATTTT.

The rearrangement joins TRBV7-8 to TRBJ2-1, with 7 bases that match TRBD1. CDR3 length: 15 amino acids. The V gene's germline CDR1 is SGHVS and CDR2 FQNEAQ. Trimming cost V 2 bases and J 6 bases; bases outside gene matches: 7. CDR3 sequence reads: CASSLLRQGFNEQFF. The CDR3 DNA follows: TGTGCCAGCAGCTTATTGAGACAGGGTTTCAATGAGCAGTTCTTC.

The chain uses TRBV18 and TRBJ1-1; D uncertain. V lost 3 bases, J lost 4 bases, and 15 bases lay in between. Germline V gene data show CDR1 as KGHSH and CDR2 as LQKENI. This CDR3 spans 15 amino acids. The CDR3 here is CASSPFTDEVTEAFF. Written as DNA, the CDR3 is TGTGCCAGCTCACCTTTCACGGACGAAGTCACTGAAGCTTTCTTT.

In this sample, this clonotype turned up a few times. The rearrangement links TRBV6-5 to TRBJ2-7, with TRBD1 matching 7 bases. Germline CDR1 MNHEY, CDR2 SVGAGI. V shed 6 bases, J shed 2 bases, and the junction held 7 bases outside the gene matches. The CDR3 has 14 amino acids. Here the CDR3 reads CASSRDRSTYEQYF. CDR3 coding DNA: TGTGCCAGCAGCAGGGACAGAAGCACCTACGAGCAGTACTTC.

The chain joins TRBV6-4 to TRBJ2-7, with a weak D call TRBD2 (5 bases). Trimming left V 5 bases short and J 4 bases short, with 15 bases between. This CDR3 region has 14 residues. Germline V gene data show CDR1 as MRHNA and CDR2 as SNTAGT. The CDR3 DNA reads as TGTGCCAGCAGTCCGGACGGGGAAAGGTACGAGCAGTACGTC. It encodes CASSPDGERYEQYV.

This clonotype came up many times. This chain connects TRBV6-1 to TRBJ2-2, with D possibly matching TRBD1 (6 bases). The CDR3 consists of 14 residues. Per germline, CDR1 MNHNS and CDR2 SASEGT. V dropped 7 bases and J dropped 7 bases, with 16 bases sitting between them. The CDR3 DNA follows: TGTGCCAGCAAGGGGGACCTGCGCCACGGGGAGCTGTTTTTT. It translates to CASKGDLRHGELFF.

This clonotype turned up a few times. The chain carries TRBV29-1 and TRBJ1-1, with D hard to call. Germline V gives CDR1 SQVTM, CDR2 ANQGSEA. The CDR3 is 13 amino acids. V was cut by 3 bases and J by 0 bases, with 8 bases left in between. The chain's CDR3 is CSVEGSLNTEAFF. As DNA, the CDR3 is TGCAGCGTTGAGGGAAGCTTGAACACTGAAGCTTTCTTT. Complete variable domain (other parts from reference TRBV29-1 and TRBJ1-1): SAVISQKPSRDICQRGTSLTIQCQVDSQVTMMFWYRQQPGQSLTLIATANQGSEATYESGFVIDKFPISRPNLTFSTLTVSNMSPEDSSIYLCSVEGSLNTEAFFGQGTRLTVV.

This chain links TRBV28 with TRBJ2-3, with 8 bases aligning to TRBD1. The CDR3 length is 15 residues. J was trimmed by 3 bases and V by 6 bases; bases with no gene match: 8. Germline V gives CDR1 MDHEN, CDR2 SYDVKM. This CDR3 reads CASSPPGGGTDTQYF. CDR3 coding DNA: TGTGCCAGCAGCCCCCCAGGGGGCGGGACAGATACGCAGTATTTT. The entire variable domain, with the rest obtained from reference TRBV28 and TRBJ2-3, is as follows: DVKVTQSSRYLVKRTGEKVFLECVQDMDHENMFWYRQDPGLGLRLIYFSYDVKMKEKGDIPEGYSVSREKKERFSLILESASTNQTSMYLCASSPPGGGTDTQYFGPGTRLTVL.

Points on this clonotype: A read error may be the cause here, since a much bigger clone is one base away. The J gene is TRBJ2-1, the V gene TRBV10-2, with a weak D call TRBD2 (6 bases). V lost 0 bases and J 9 bases, leaving 12 bases between the germline ends. The CDR3 spans 14 residues. Germline-derived CDR1 and CDR2 are WSHSY and SAAADI. CDR3: CASSESPVGGEQFF. CDR3 sequence (DNA): TGCGCCAGCAGTGAGTCCCCCGTGGGGGGTGAGCAGTTCTTC.

This clonotype was found many times. The chain joins TRBV2 to TRBJ2-2; 9 nucleotides agree with TRBD1. V was clipped by 4 bases and J by 3 bases; unmatched bases: 9. This CDR3 has 17 residues. Germline V CDR1 and CDR2: SNHLY, FYNNEI. CDR3 region: CASSAHRGPKDTGELFF. DNA for the CDR3: TGTGCCAGCAGTGCCCACAGGGGGCCTAAGGACACCGGGGAGCTGTTTTTT.

The chain combines TRBV6-6 with TRBJ2-2; D not resolved. Per the germline V gene, CDR1 is MNHNY and CDR2 is SVGAGI (reference sequence). There are 13 residues in the CDR3. The V end lost 0 bases, the J end lost 7 bases, and 6 bases lay between the germline ends. In nucleotides, the CDR3 is TGTGCCAGCAGTTACTCGAAGGGCGGGGAGCTGTTTTTT. This sequence encodes CASSYSKGGELFF.

This clonotype has a count of ten or more. V and J are TRBV6-2 or TRBV6-3 and TRBJ1-5; 9 nucleotides align to TRBD1. CDR1 and CDR2 from the germline V gene are MNHEY and SVGEGT. This CDR3 has 16 amino acids. Unmatched junction bases numbered 2, after V lost 2 bases and J lost 0 bases. The CDR3 region is CASSYRDRVSNQPQHF. The CDR3 coding sequence is TGTGCCAGCAGTTACAGGGACAGGGTTAGCAATCAGCCCCAGCATTTT.

This clonotype was counted many times. This sequence joins TRBV20-1 and TRBJ1-3; unclear D gene. The CDR3 has 12 residues. Germline loops: CDR1 DFQATT, CDR2 SNEGSKA (reference sequence). V lost 5 bases to trimming and J lost 0 bases, with 5 bases between them. CDR3 region: CSALSSGNTIYF. The CDR3 coding sequence is TGCAGTGCTCTGAGCTCTGGAAACACCATATATTTT.

This clonotype was counted between two and nine times. The chain employs TRBV9 and TRBJ1-1; D is perhaps TRBD1 (5 bases). In germline, CDR1 is SGDLS, CDR2 YYNGEE. The V gene lost 6 bases and the J gene lost 3 bases, with 12 bases spanning the gap. The CDR3 contains 13 residues. The CDR3 DNA is TGTGCCAGCATGGCGGGGGAGTACACTGAAGCTTTCTTT. Its protein is CASMAGEYTEAFF.

This clonotype appeared many times. The chain recombines TRBV11-2 with TRBJ2-1; D may be TRBD1 (5 bases). The V end was cut by 0 bases, the J end by 8 bases, with 5 bases between. The germline V gene encodes CDR1 SGHAT and CDR2 FQNNGV. The CDR3 has 12 amino acids. CDR3 bases: TGTGCCAGCAGCTTAGACAGGGATGAGCAGTTCTTC. Its translation: CASSLDRDEQFF.

This clonotype was observed at least ten times. V and J are TRBV21-1 and TRBJ2-7; TRBD1 was called by the table and not checked on the DNA. TRBV21-1 is annotated as a pseudogene. The CDR3 is made up of 16 amino acids. CDR3 nucleotide sequence: TGTGCCAGCAGCAACCCCCCGGGGGAACCATCCTACGAGCAGTACTTC. The encoded protein is CASSNPPGEPSYEQYF.

This clonotype appeared a few times. V usage is TRBV20-1 and J usage is TRBJ1-1; D is undetermined. The V and J ends lost 5 bases and 0 bases respectively, with 13 bases between them. Germline CDR1 is DFQATT and CDR2 is SNEGSKA (reference sequence). This CDR3 has 14 residues. Here the CDR3 DNA reads TGCAGTGCTCCCTACTACGCAGTGAACACTGAAGCTTTCTTT. It encodes CSAPYYAVNTEAFF.

CDR3 in DNA: TGTGCCAGCAGCGTAGCAGATCATACGCAGTATTTT. As protein: CASSVADHTQYF. The rearrangement joins TRBV9 to TRBJ2-3; D not certain. The CDR3 length is 12 residues. The germline V gene encodes CDR1 SGDLS and CDR2 YYNGEE. Trimming left V 0 bases short and J 7 bases short, with 6 bases between.

The chain uses TRBV15 and TRBJ2-5, with 8 positions matching TRBD1. Trimming cost V 0 bases and J 3 bases; bases outside gene matches: 3. Germline V gene sequence: CDR1 LNHNV, CDR2 YYDKDF (reference sequence). This CDR3 comprises 15 residues. The CDR3 DNA sequence: TGTGCCACCAGCAGAGAGACAGGGGACGAAGAGACCCAGTACTTC. Its protein is CATSRETGDEETQYF. The full variable domain, rest sourced from reference TRBV15 and TRBJ2-5, is DAMVIQNPRYQVTQFGKPVTLSCSQTLNHNVMYWYQQKSSQAPKLLFHYYDKDFNNEADTPDNFQSRRPNTSFCFLDIRSPGLGDTAMYLCATSRETGDEETQYFGPGTRLLVL.

In this sample, this clonotype turned up a few times. The chain has TRBV4-3 and TRBJ1-2; 9 bases line up with TRBD1. This CDR3 comprises 17 residues. Germline V gene lookup returns CDR1 LGHNA and CDR2 YSLEER. J gave up 6 bases and V 0 bases, and 11 bases lay outside the gene matches. Here the CDR3 reads CASSQDRTGEGYHGYTF. DNA for the CDR3: TGCGCCAGCAGCCAAGATCGGACAGGGGAAGGCTATCATGGCTACACCTTC.

This chain links TRBV21-1 with TRBJ1-2. TRBV21-1 is a known pseudogene. There are 16 residues in the CDR3. CDR3 protein: CASSKERSGEADGYTF. CDR3 nucleotide sequence: TGTGCCAGCAGCAAAGAGCGCTCCGGGGAGGCAGATGGCTACACCTTC.

This clonotype was seen a few times. The rearrangement joins TRBV27 to TRBJ2-7; 8 bases agree with TRBD1. CDR3 length: 16 amino acids. CDR1 and CDR2 from the germline V gene are MNHEY and SMNVEV (reference sequence). After removal of 5 bases from V and 0 bases from J, the junction contained 9 bases not matched to a gene. The CDR3 DNA reads as TGTGCCAGCAGTCCAAGGACAGGGACAAGCTCCTACGAGCAGTACGTC. This gives the protein CASSPRTGTSSYEQYV.